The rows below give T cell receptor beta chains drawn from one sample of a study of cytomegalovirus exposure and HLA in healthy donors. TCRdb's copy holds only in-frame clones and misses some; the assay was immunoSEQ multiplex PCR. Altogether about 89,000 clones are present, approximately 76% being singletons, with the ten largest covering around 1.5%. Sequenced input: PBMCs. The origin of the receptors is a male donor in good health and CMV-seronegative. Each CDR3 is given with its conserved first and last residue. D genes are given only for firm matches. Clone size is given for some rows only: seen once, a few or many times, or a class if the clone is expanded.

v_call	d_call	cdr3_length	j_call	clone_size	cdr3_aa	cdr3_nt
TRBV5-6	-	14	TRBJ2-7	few	CASSRQGGAYEQYF	TGTGCCAGCAGCCGCCAAGGCGGCGCCTACGAGCAGTACTTC
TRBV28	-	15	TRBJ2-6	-	CASSLRGVGANVLTF	TGTGCCAGCAGTTTAAGGGGTGTAGGGGCCAACGTCCTGACTTTC
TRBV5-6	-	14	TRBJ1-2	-	CASSLAPENYGYTF	TGTGCCAGCAGCTTGGCCCCAGAAAACTATGGCTACACCTTC
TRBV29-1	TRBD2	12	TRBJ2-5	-	CSVASGEETQYF	TGCAGCGTTGCAAGCGGGGAAGAGACCCAGTACTTC
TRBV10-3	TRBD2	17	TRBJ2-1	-	CAISRTSGRASYNEQFF	TGTGCCATCAGTAGGACTAGCGGGAGGGCCTCCTACAATGAGCAGTTCTTC
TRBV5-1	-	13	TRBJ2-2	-	CASSPPDSGELFF	TGCGCCAGCAGCCCCCCGGACAGCGGGGAGCTGTTTTTT
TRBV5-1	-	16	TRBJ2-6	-	CASSLADGSGANVLTF	TGCGCCAGCAGCTTGGCCGACGGGTCTGGGGCCAACGTCCTGACTTTC
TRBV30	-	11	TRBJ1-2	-	CAWSGTYGYTF	TGTGCCTGGAGTGGAACTTATGGCTACACCTTC
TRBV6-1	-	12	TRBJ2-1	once	CASGLQSWEQFF	TGTGCCAGCGGATTACAGTCGTGGGAGCAGTTCTTC
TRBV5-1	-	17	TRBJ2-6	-	CASSGLGLNSGANGLTF	TGCGCCAGCAGCGGGCTGGGGCTGAACTCTGGGGCCAACGGCCTGACTTTC
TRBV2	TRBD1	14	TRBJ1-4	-	CASSYRGRGEKLFF	TGTGCCAGCAGCTACAGGGGCCGGGGGGAAAAACTGTTTTTT
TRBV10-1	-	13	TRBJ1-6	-	CATARDIQSPLHF	TGCGCCACCGCCCGGGACATACAATCACCCCTCCACTTT
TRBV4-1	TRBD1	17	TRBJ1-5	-	CASSREHRDRVNQPQHF	TGCGCCAGCAGCCGAGAACACCGAGACAGGGTCAATCAGCCCCAGCATTTT
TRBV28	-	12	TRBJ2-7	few	CASSSSSYEQYF	TGTGCCAGCAGTTCGAGCTCCTACGAGCAGTACTTC
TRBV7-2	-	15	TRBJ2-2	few	CASSLARANTGELFF	TGTGCCAGCAGCTTGGCCAGGGCGAACACCGGGGAGCTGTTTTTT
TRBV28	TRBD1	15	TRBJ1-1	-	CASSYRGLVNTEAFF	TGTGCCAGCAGTTACAGGGGACTCGTGAACACTGAAGCTTTCTTT
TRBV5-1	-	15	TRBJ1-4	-	CASSTQPGFGEKLFF	TGCGCCAGCAGCACTCAACCAGGGTTTGGGGAAAAACTGTTTTTT
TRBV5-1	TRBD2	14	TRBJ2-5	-	CASSFTSAQETQYF	TGCGCCAGCAGCTTTACTAGCGCCCAAGAGACCCAGTACTTC
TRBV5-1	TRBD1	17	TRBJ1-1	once	CASSSDVRQGLNTEAFF	TGCGCCAGCAGCTCCGACGTAAGACAGGGCTTGAACACTGAAGCTTTCTTT
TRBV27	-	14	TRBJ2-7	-	CASSPVDKTYEQYF	TGTGCCAGCAGTCCAGTAGACAAGACCTACGAGCAGTACTTC
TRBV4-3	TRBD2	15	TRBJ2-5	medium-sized	CASSQGLADQETQYF	TGCGCCAGCAGCCAAGGACTAGCGGACCAAGAGACCCAGTACTTC
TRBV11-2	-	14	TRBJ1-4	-	CASSLEQGWEKLFF	TGTGCCAGCAGCTTAGAGCAGGGGTGGGAAAAACTGTTTTTT
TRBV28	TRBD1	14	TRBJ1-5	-	CATKTGGRVQPQHF	TGTGCCACCAAGACAGGGGGTAGGGTGCAGCCCCAGCATTTT
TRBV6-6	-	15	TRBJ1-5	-	CASSVGVTGNQPQHF	TGTGCCAGCAGTGTGGGGGTTACAGGGAATCAGCCCCAGCATTTT
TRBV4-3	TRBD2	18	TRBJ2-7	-	CASSQDPPTSGSVYEQYF	TGCGCCAGCAGCCAAGACCCCCCAACTAGCGGGAGTGTATACGAGCAGTACTTC
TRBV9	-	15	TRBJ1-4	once	CASSVFKGGREKLFF	TGTGCCAGCAGCGTCTTCAAGGGAGGACGTGAAAAACTGTTTTTT
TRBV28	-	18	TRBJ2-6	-	CASSSFLSGLSGANVLTF	TGTGCCAGCAGTTCATTCTTGAGCGGGCTCTCTGGGGCCAACGTCCTGACTTTC
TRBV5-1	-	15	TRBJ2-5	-	CASSLARPIQETQYF	TGCGCCAGCAGCTTGGCCAGGCCTATTCAAGAGACCCAGTACTTC
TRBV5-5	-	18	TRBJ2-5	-	CASSPRGGGPADQETQYF	TGTGCCAGCAGCCCGAGAGGGGGGGGCCCGGCGGACCAAGAGACCCAGTACTTC
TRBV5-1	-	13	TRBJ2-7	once	CASSLRVSYEQYF	TGCGCCAGCAGCTTGAGAGTATCCTACGAGCAGTACTTC
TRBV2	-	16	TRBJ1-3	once	CASSGGESSSGNTIYF	TGTGCCAGCAGTGGGGGGGAGAGCTCCTCTGGAAACACCATATATTTT
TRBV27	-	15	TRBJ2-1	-	CASTADLSSYNEQFF	TGTGCCAGCACTGCTGACTTGAGCTCCTACAATGAGCAGTTCTTC
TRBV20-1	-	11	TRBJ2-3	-	CRGSLKDTQYF	TGCAGGGGCAGTCTTAAAGATACGCAGTATTTT
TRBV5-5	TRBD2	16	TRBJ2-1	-	CASSLRTSGSGNEQFF	TGTGCCAGCAGCTTGCGGACTAGCGGGAGTGGAAATGAGCAGTTCTTC
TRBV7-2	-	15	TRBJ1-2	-	CASSSQSGAENGYTF	TGTGCCAGCAGCTCCCAATCAGGGGCAGAGAATGGCTACACCTTC
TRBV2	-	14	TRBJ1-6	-	CASSATGPGSPLHF	TGTGCCAGCAGTGCAACAGGGCCGGGGTCACCCCTCCACTTT
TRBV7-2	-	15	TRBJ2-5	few	CASSLAGSLGETQYF	TGTGCCAGCAGCTTAGCCGGGAGCTTAGGGGAGACCCAGTACTTC
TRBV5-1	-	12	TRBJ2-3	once	CASSINTDTQYF	TGCGCCAGCAGCATAAATACAGATACGCAGTATTTT
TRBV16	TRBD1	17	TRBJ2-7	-	CASSQSDRAPTSYEQYF	TGTGCCAGCAGCCAATCTGACAGGGCTCCAACCTCCTACGAGCAGTACTTC
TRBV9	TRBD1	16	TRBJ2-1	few	CASSPDFLDRDNEQFF	TGTGCCAGCAGTCCCGACTTTCTCGACAGGGACAATGAGCAGTTCTTC
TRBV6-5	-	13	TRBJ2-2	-	CASFDLNTGELFF	TGTGCCAGCTTCGACTTGAACACCGGGGAGCTGTTTTTT
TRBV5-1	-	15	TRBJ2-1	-	CASSLTTGRNNEQFF	TGCGCCAGCAGCTTAACTACAGGGCGCAACAATGAGCAGTTCTTC
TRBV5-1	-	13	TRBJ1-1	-	CASSPGLNTEAFF	TGCGCCAGCTCACCAGGGCTGAACACTGAAGCTTTCTTT
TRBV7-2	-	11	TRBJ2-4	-	CASSSENSQYF	TGTGCCAGCAGCTCAGAAAACAGTCAGTACTTC
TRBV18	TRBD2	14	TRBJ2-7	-	CASSPQGRAYEQYF	TGTGCCAGCTCACCACAGGGGAGGGCCTACGAGCAGTACTTC
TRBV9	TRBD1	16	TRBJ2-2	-	CASSVVRTGGTGELFF	TGTGCCAGCAGCGTAGTCAGGACAGGGGGCACCGGGGAGCTGTTTTTT
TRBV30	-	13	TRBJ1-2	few	CACSPGATYGYTF	TGTGCCTGTTCCCCAGGGGCTACCTATGGCTACACCTTC
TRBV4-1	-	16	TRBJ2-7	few	CASSQDIGQSFYEQYF	TGCGCCAGCAGCCAAGATATCGGACAGTCGTTCTACGAGCAGTACTTC
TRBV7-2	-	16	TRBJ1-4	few	CASSLMLGAQGEKLFF	TGTGCCAGCAGCTTAATGCTGGGGGCCCAGGGTGAAAAACTGTTTTTT
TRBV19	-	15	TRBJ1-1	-	CASSIPSAGDTEAFF	TGTGCCAGTAGTATTCCGTCGGCGGGGGACACTGAAGCTTTCTTT
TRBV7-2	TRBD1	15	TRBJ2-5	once	CASSQATGARETQYF	TGTGCCAGCAGCCAGGCTACAGGGGCTCGGGAGACCCAGTACTTC
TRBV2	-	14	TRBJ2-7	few	CANKAPEGYYEQYF	TGTGCAAACAAAGCGCCGGAGGGTTACTACGAGCAGTACTTC
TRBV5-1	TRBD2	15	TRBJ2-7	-	CASSPGTTISYEQYF	TGCGCCAGCAGCCCCGGGACTACCATCTCCTACGAGCAGTACTTC
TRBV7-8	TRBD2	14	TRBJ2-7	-	CASSLMGLAYEQYF	TGTGCCAGCAGCTTAATGGGACTAGCCTACGAGCAGTACTTC
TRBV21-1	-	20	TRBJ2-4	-	CASSNYIILAGALAKNIQYF	TGTGCCAGCAGCAACTATATCATTCTAGCGGGGGCGCTAGCCAAAAACATTCAGTACTTC